The present T cell receptor beta chain was sequenced within a study of CD8 T cells in ankylosing spondylitis. Study results and limitations: Within peripheral blood, clones linked to disease were CD8+ and relatively rare. Certain motif variants had earlier been reported in reactive arthritis synovial fluid and blood. Seemingly characteristic of ankylosing spondylitis blood was a TCR beta motif consisting of roughly 8 highly homologous variants.

With regard to this clonotype: Antigen specificity is unknown.

Trimming pared 0 bases from V and 1 base from J, leaving 13 bases between. The germline gives CDR1 SGHRS, CDR2 YFSETQ. This CDR3 contains 16 residues. It was by quantitative 5'-RACE with molecular barcodes that TCR beta libraries were made. TCRdb called the 5' RACE reads again in MiXCR, with one record for every CDR3 protein. The sample lists some 700,000 distinct CDR3 sequences, roughly 20% seen once, with under 20% in the top ten. The specimen was blood, either unsorted or a sorted T cell fraction (not recorded which). The gene calls are TRBV5-1 and TRBJ1-1, with D uncertain. The TCR was taken from a male donor with ankylosing spondylitis. In nucleotides, the CDR3 is TGCGCCAGCAGCTTGGCGGGAGTAGGGCCGAACACTGAAGCTTTCTTT. Translation: CASSLAGVGPNTEAFF.